Shown below are 17 T cell receptor beta chains from a single sample sequenced in a study of T cells in Graves' hyperthyroidism and ophthalmopathy (dated by TCRdb to between 2018 and 2021). Library preparation employed multiplex PCR. Sequencing relied on an Illumina HiSeq 2000. The TCR beta CDR3 regions were amplified from the RNA transcripts. The TCR CDR3 was subjected to a first round of RT-PCR using the HTBI primer set and the Qiagen OneStep RT-PCR kit. TCRdb reanalyzed the raw reads on its own, using fastp at Q25 for trimming and MiXCR for clone calling, and kept in-frame beta chains. Every CDR3 protein is listed once, alongside the most common genes and DNA of its rows. The sample records about 660,000 distinct CDR3 sequences, 45% of which are singletons. The ten most abundant clones make up less than 8.5% of the sample. Sequenced: peripheral blood or thyroid tissue (not recorded which). Receptor source: an adult man with Graves' disease, either hyperthyroidism or ophthalmopathy (not recorded which).

This clonotype was counted only a few times. This chain links TRBV12-3 or TRBV12-4 with TRBJ1-3; D remains ambiguous. V lost 5 bases and J lost 5, with 4 bases in between. There are 11 residues in the CDR3. The CDR3 reads CASSHRNTIYF. The DNA of the CDR3 is TGTGCCAGCAGTCACCGAAACACCATATATTTT.

This chain links TRBV7-9 with TRBJ1-4; no reliable D call. The CDR3 totals 13 residues. Germline assignment: CDR1 SEHNR and CDR2 FQNEAQ (reference sequence). V lost 11 bases to trimming and J lost 8 bases, with 18 bases between them. The CDR3 sequence: CAWSGPGREKLFF. The CDR3 DNA sequence: TGTGCCTGGAGTGGGCCGGGTAGAGAAAAACTGTTTTTT.

This clonotype has ten or more counts. In DNA, the CDR3 is TGTGCCAGCAGCTTAGATGTACCCTACACCTTC. Translation: CASSLDVPYTF. V is TRBV13 and J is TRBJ1-2; D not certain. Trimming cost V 1 base and J 10 bases, with 7 bases left between them. The CDR3 sequence is 11 residues long. Looked up from germline, CDR1 is PRHDT and CDR2 is FYEKMQ (reference sequence).

Remarks on this clonotype: The germline gene is not matched at one end of the junction; a read error may be the cause. The chain is built from TRBV9 and TRBJ1-2; no reliable D call. Germline CDR1 is SGDLS and CDR2 is YYNGEE. The CDR3 is 13 residues long. The CDR3 loop is CASRWDLNYGYTF. CDR3 bases: TGCGCCAGCAGATGGGATTTAAACTATGGCTACACCTTC.

The chain recombines TRBV4-3 with TRBJ2-7, with 9 positions matching TRBD1. Germline V gene data show CDR1 as LGHNA and CDR2 as YSLEER. Trimming at V came to 1 base and at J to 3 bases, leaving 4 bases not matched to a gene. CDR3 length: 15 residues. The CDR3 DNA reads as TGCGCCAGCAGCCAAGGCCCGGGACAGGGCTACGAGCAGTACTTC. Residues: CASSQGPGQGYEQYF.

The V and J genes are TRBV19 and TRBJ1-1; 8 nucleotides match TRBD1. V gave up 2 bases and J gave up 5 bases; unmatched junction bases: 7. Germline CDR1 and CDR2: LNHDA and SQIVND (reference sequence). The CDR3 is 15 amino acids. CDR3 bases: TGTGCCAGTAGTATACCCGACAGGGGTCGAACTGAAGCTTTCTTT. Translating it yields CASSIPDRGRTEAFF.

The chain is built from TRBV10-3 and TRBJ2-7; 9 bases agree with TRBD1. Germline V CDR1 and CDR2: ENHRY, SYGVKD. The CDR3 totals 16 residues. Trimming took 3 bases from V and 4 from J; bases not matched to a gene: 10. The CDR3 loop reads CAISDPTGTGLYEQYF. For the CDR3, the DNA is TGTGCCATCAGTGACCCAACCGGGACAGGGCTATACGAGCAGTACTTC.

This chain uses TRBV29-1 with TRBJ2-7, with TRBD2 identical over 10 bases. Unmatched junction bases numbered 5, after V lost 0 bases and J lost 3 bases. Germline lookup yields CDR1 SQVTM and CDR2 ANQGSEA. This CDR3 has 15 amino acids. CDR3 sequence reads: CSVEEPSGSDYEQYF. CDR3 sequence (DNA): TGCAGCGTTGAAGAACCTAGCGGGAGCGACTACGAGCAGTACTTC.

The V call is TRBV10-3, the J call TRBJ1-1, with D uncertain. The germline V gene has CDR1 ENHRY and CDR2 SYGVKD. V gave up 2 bases and J gave up 8 bases, with 24 bases separating them. The CDR3 has 17 residues. The CDR3 DNA is TGTGCCATCAGTGAGCGGACGGATCCTATATTCGCCGGGGAAGCTTTCTTT. As protein: CAISERTDPIFAGEAFF.

Ten or more counts support this clonotype. The J gene is TRBJ1-2, the V gene TRBV6-6, with TRBD1 as a possible D gene (5 bases). Germline-derived CDR1 and CDR2 are MNHNY and SVGAGI (reference sequence). This CDR3 has 15 residues. The V and J ends lost 4 bases and 0 bases respectively, with 12 bases between them. CDR3 loop: CASSSTTATNYGYTF. In DNA, the CDR3 is TGTGCCAGCAGTTCCACGACAGCTACTAACTATGGCTACACCTTC.

The CDR3 DNA reads as TGTGCCAGCAGCTTACGGTTCGACAGGGGAGACTATGGCTACACCTTC. Protein: CASSLRFDRGDYGYTF. The chain joins TRBV11-2 to TRBJ1-2; 8 nucleotides align to TRBD1. Trimming at V came to 2 bases and at J to 3 bases, leaving 8 bases not matched to a gene. Germline-derived CDR1 and CDR2 are SGHAT and FQNNGV. The CDR3 runs to 16 residues.

This chain joins TRBV24-1 and TRBJ2-3; D is possibly TRBD1 (6 bases). The CDR3 runs 13 residues. V gave up 7 bases and J gave up 2 bases, with 9 bases separating them. Germline values: CDR1 KGHDR, CDR2 SFDVKD. The CDR3 spells CATRGQYTDTQYF. The CDR3 DNA reads as TGTGCCACCAGAGGACAGTACACAGATACGCAGTATTTT.

This clonotype was recorded many times. The chain recombines TRBV24-1 with TRBJ1-1, with D possibly TRBD1 on 5 matching bases. Germline-derived CDR1 and CDR2 are KGHDR and SFDVKD. The V gene lost 4 bases and the J gene lost 5 bases, with 10 bases spanning the gap. This CDR3 has 13 residues. The CDR3 region has the DNA TGTGCCACCAGTGACGGGGGTCGGACTGAAGCTTTCTTT. Its protein product is CATSDGGRTEAFF.

The CDR3 sequence is CASSGNVGAGEQYF. The CDR3 DNA follows: TGTGCCAGCAGTGGAAATGTGGGGGCTGGCGAGCAGTACTTC. The chain joins TRBV2 to TRBJ2-7; TRBD1 is a possible D gene (6 bases). The CDR3 runs to 14 residues. Germline V CDR1 and CDR2: SNHLY, FYNNEI. V dropped 4 bases and J dropped 6 bases, with 16 bases sitting between them.

This clonotype was observed many times. The chain joins TRBV7-2 to TRBJ1-4, with 11 bases identical to TRBD1. V was clipped by 5 bases and J by 7 bases; unmatched bases: 3. The germline gives CDR1 SGHTA, CDR2 FQGNSA. The length of the CDR3 is 14 residues. For the CDR3, the DNA is TGTGCCAGCAGCCAGGGACAGGGGGGTGAAAAACTGTTTTTT. Translation gives CASSQGQGGEKLFF.

The chain carries TRBV29-1 and TRBJ1-1; D is uncertain. CDR3 length: 15 amino acids. The ends were cut back, 2 bases at V and 1 base at J, with 14 bases in the middle. Germline CDR1 and CDR2: SQVTM and ANQGSEA. CDR3 residues: CSVETVKGWNTEAFF. DNA for the CDR3: TGCAGCGTTGAAACGGTGAAGGGTTGGAACACTGAAGCTTTCTTT.

In its sample, this clonotype was seen many times. V gene TRBV2 combines with J gene TRBJ1-3; 7 bases line up with TRBD1. V shed 5 bases and J 0 bases; nucleotides not matched to a gene: 7. Germline values: CDR1 SNHLY, CDR2 FYNNEI. This CDR3 has 16 residues. The CDR3 sequence: CASSLTGASSGNTIYF. Here the CDR3 DNA reads TGTGCCAGCAGTTTAACAGGGGCCAGCTCTGGAAACACCATATATTTT.